One and the same sample provided the 5 T cell receptor beta chains below, sequenced in a study of cytomegalovirus exposure and HLA in healthy donors. The PCR was carried out with 60 Vbeta primers and 13 Jbeta primers. The assay was immunoSEQ multiplex PCR, and TCRdb's table has in-frame clones only and misses some. The repertoire consists of 190,000 or so clones, with about 80% occurring once and the leading ten covering 10%. Material for sequencing was PBMCs. These receptors all come from a woman between 45 and 60 years old in good health and CMV-seropositive.

The J gene is TRBJ2-5, the V gene TRBV7-3; the match to TRBD2 covers 9 bases. The CDR3 consists of 17 residues. Germline CDR1 and CDR2: SGHTA and FQGTGA. Losses at the gene ends were 0 bases for V and 2 bases for J; bases not matched to a gene: 7. CDR3 residues: CASSLTGTAGGQETQYF. CDR3 nucleotides: TGTGCCAGCAGCTTAACGGGGACCGCGGGGGGGCAAGAGACCCAGTACTTC.

This clone was seen once. An end of the junction differs from the germline gene, which may be a read error. V is TRBV7-9 and J is TRBJ2-5, with D possibly TRBD1 on 6 matching bases. The CDR3 covers 17 residues. From germline, CDR1 is SEHNR and CDR2 FQNEAQ (reference sequence). The CDR3 protein is CSSSQRLNTGMRETQYF. The CDR3 region has the DNA TGTTCCAGCAGCCAAAGACTCAATACAGGGATGCGAGAGACCCAGTACTTC.

The gene calls are TRBV7-2 and TRBJ2-3, with D perhaps matching TRBD1 (6 bases). V was cut by 2 bases and J by 4 bases, with 10 bases left in between. Germline V lookup: CDR1 SGHTA, CDR2 FQGNSA. The CDR3 has 14 amino acids. CDR3 residues: CASSLSRGSDTQYF. CDR3 nucleotides: TGTGCCAGCAGCTTAAGCAGGGGCTCAGATACGCAGTATTTT.

This clone is a singleton in its sample. This chain joins TRBV27 and TRBJ2-1; D may be TRBD1 (6 bases). Trimming removed 1 base from V and 0 bases from J, with 13 bases in between. CDR1 MNHEY and CDR2 SMNVEV come from the germline V gene (reference sequence). There are 17 residues in the CDR3. The CDR3 spells CASSLYTGLSSYNEQFF. CDR3 DNA sequence: TGTGCCAGCAGTTTATATACAGGGCTTAGCTCCTACAATGAGCAGTTCTTC.

As concerns this clone: The junction departs from germline at one end; a sequencing error may be responsible. V is TRBV19 and J is TRBJ1-6, with 8 bases that match TRBD1. The CDR3 has 14 amino acids. Germline loops: CDR1 LNHDA, CDR2 SQIVND (reference sequence). CDR3 sequence reads: CASSTTGASSPPHF. CDR3 bases: TGTGCCAGTAGTACGACAGGGGCTAGTTCACCCCCCCACTTT.